A selection of T cell receptor beta chains follows, all from one sample in a study of T cells after somatic rescue of genetic block. The protocol was immunoSEQ multiplex PCR, while the TCRdb copy is restricted to in-frame clones and leaves out a portion. The sample holds some 67,000 clones, roughly 94% seen once. Sequencing input: peripheral blood mononuclear cells (PBMCs). These receptors all come from a man between 35 and 55 years old. The conserved cysteine and the conserved F or W are not part of the CDR3 here.

cdr3_aa v_call
ASSLNGLANVDTQY TRBV7-2
ATRLGVPYSNQPQH TRBV15
ASSLEVRGGTIPKQY TRBV5-6
ASSYNYEQY TRBV6-4
ASSPRDRGIGNQPQH TRBV19
ASSASGRRAVEQF TRBV6-6
ASSQSGRAYNEQF TRBV4-2
ASRNGGSGANVLT TRBV6-1
ASSAELAGGYEQY TRBV5-5
ASRPGQGENYGYT TRBV7-9
ASSRNRGPNTEAF TRBV7-9
SARDIEKLF TRBV20-1
ASSYSGQGGYEQY TRBV6-5
ASSSGTSVSTDTQY TRBV7-9
ASSDEGQTMF TRBV9
ASTPGGGSGNTIY TRBV9
ASSGTGLAKNIQY TRBV10-2
ASSQDGQQPQH TRBV4-1
ASSLQTGGHSYEQY TRBV11-1
ASSYRRGTGELF TRBV6-5
ASSKDRGRIYEQY TRBV21-1
ASSFQSGVVGELF TRBV27
ASSTGLAGGKSTDTQY TRBV5-1
ASSFGGGVNEETQY TRBV28
ASSPGDSIGNTIY TRBV6-6
ASSDGGTYEQY TRBV10-1
ASSLDSYYGYT TRBV27
ASNTFPGYEQY TRBV7-8
ASRGGRSSYEQY TRBV6-5
ASSATGGYEQY TRBV6-1
ASRDMNTEAF TRBV28
ASIVGGGSTGELF TRBV19
ASSGQKNTGELF TRBV2
ASSLLGAGELF TRBV7-3
ASSEALPGTEAF TRBV2
ASSEGTSEETQY TRBV2
ASSLVVGQGDIQY TRBV5-1
ASRHYVDSSDGYT TRBV6-6
AIRKPGLAEEDTQY TRBV10-3
ASSGGLAGTIQETQY TRBV6-1
ASTGQMNTGELF TRBV28
ASRMDGPSYEQY TRBV6-6
ASSPQGARTDTQY TRBV7-2
ASSIATGGNTEAF TRBV19
ASSGQGYEQY TRBV2
ASSSTQRENEVHNEQF TRBV7-2
ASSTRDSYNEQF TRBV6-6
ASSPGPDTEAF TRBV9
ASSWDPQH TRBV6-5
ASSLGPPYEQF TRBV5-1
ASTWDRGRPGELF TRBV28